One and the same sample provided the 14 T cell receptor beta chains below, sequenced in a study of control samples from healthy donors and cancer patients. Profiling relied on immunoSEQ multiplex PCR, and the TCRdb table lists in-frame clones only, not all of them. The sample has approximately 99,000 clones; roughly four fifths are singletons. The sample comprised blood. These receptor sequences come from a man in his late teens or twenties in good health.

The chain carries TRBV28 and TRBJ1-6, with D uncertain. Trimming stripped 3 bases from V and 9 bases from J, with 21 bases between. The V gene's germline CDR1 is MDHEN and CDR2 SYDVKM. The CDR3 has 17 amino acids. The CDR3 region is CASSFNKDGVFASPLHF. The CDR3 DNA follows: TGTGCCAGCAGTTTTAACAAGGACGGGGTATTTGCTTCACCCCTCCACTTT.

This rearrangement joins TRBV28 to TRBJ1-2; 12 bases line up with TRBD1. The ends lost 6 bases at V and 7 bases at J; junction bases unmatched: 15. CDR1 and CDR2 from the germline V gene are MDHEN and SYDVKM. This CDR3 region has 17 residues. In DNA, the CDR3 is TGTGCCAGCAGCCGGGACAGGGGGCGCGATTGGGTGTCTGGCTACACCTTC. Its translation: CASSRDRGRDWVSGYTF.

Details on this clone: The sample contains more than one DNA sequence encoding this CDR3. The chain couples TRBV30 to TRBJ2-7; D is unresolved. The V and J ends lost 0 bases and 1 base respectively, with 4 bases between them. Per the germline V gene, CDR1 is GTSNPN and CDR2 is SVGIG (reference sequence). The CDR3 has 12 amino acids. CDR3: CAWSVQSYEQYF. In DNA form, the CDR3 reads TGTGCCTGGAGTGTGCAGTCCTACGAGCAGTACTTC.

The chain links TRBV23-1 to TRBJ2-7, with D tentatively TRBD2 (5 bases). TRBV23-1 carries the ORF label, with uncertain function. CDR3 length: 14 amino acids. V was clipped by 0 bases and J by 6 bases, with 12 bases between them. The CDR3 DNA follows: TGCGCCAGCAGTCAATCGAAGGAGGTACGCGAGCAGTACGTC. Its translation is CASSQSKEVREQYV.

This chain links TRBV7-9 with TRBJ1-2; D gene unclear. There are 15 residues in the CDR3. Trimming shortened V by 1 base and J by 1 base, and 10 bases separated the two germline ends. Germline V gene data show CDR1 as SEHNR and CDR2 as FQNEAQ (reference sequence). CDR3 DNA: TGTGCCAGCAGCTTAGGGACCGGGGTTAACTATGGCTACACCTTC. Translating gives CASSLGTGVNYGYTF.

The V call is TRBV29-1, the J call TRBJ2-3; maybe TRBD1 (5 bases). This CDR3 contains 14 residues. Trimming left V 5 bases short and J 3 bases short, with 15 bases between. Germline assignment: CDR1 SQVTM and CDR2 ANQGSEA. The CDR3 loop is CSVLGRVITDTQYF. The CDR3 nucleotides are TGCAGCGTTCTGGGCAGGGTTATAACAGATACGCAGTATTTT.

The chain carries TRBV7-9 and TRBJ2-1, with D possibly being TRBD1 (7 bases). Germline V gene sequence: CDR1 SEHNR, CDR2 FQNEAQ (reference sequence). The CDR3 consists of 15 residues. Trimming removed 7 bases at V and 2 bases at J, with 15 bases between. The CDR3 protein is CASTPGGSTYNEQFF. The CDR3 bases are TGTGCCAGCACCCCAGGGGGGTCTACCTACAATGAGCAGTTCTTC.

The CDR3 DNA sequence: TGTGCCAGCAGTTACGAAGAAAGGGTCCACTATAATTCACCCCTCCACTTT. Translated, it gives CASSYEERVHYNSPLHF. This chain links TRBV6-2 or TRBV6-3 with TRBJ1-6; D call uncertain. Trimming cost V 2 bases and J 3 bases, with 14 bases left between them. The CDR3 loop spans 17 amino acids. Germline values: CDR1 MNHEY, CDR2 SVGEGT.

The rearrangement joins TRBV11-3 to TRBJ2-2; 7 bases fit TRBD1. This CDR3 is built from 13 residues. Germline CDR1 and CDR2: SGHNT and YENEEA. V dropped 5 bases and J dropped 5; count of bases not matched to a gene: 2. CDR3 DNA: TGTGCCAGCAGCCGGGACAGTACCGGGGAGCTGTTTTTT. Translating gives CASSRDSTGELFF.

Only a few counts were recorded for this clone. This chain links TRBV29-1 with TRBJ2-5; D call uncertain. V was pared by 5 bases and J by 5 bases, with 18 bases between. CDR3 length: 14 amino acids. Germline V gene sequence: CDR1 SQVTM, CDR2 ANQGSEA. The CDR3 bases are TGCAGCGTTACAGTCGACGGGCAGCAGGAGACCCAGTACTTC. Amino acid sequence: CSVTVDGQQETQYF. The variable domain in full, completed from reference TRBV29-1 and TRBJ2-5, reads SAVISQKPSRDICQRGTSLTIQCQVDSQVTMMFWYRQQPGQSLTLIATANQGSEATYESGFVIDKFPISRPNLTFSTLTVSNMSPEDSSIYLCSVTVDGQQETQYFGPGTRLLVL.

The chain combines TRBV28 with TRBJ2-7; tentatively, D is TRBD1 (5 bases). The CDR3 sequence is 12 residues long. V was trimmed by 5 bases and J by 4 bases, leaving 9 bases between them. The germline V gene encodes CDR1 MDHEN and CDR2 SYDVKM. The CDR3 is CASSLNRYEQYF. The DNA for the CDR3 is TGTGCCAGCAGTCTTAACAGGTACGAGCAGTACTTC.

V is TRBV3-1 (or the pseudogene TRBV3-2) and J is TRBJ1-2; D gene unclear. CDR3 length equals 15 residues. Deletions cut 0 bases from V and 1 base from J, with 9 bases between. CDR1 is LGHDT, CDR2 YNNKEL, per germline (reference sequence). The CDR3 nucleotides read TGTGCCAGCAGCCAAGATCTCACCCGTAACTATGGCTACACCTTC. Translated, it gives CASSQDLTRNYGYTF.

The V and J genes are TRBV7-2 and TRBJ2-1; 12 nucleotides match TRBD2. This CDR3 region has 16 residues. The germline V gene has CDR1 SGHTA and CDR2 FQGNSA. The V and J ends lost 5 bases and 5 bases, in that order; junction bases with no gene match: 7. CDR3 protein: CASSVRLAGEDNEQFF. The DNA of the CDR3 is TGTGCCAGCAGCGTACGACTAGCGGGGGAAGACAATGAGCAGTTCTTC.

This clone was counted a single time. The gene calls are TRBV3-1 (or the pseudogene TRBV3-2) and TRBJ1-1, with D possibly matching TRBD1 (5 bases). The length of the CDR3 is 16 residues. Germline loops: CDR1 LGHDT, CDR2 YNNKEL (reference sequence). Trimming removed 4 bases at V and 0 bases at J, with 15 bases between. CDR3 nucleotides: TGTGCCAGCAGCCGGGTGGGTGGGGGAATGAACACTGAAGCTTTCTTT. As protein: CASSRVGGGMNTEAFF.